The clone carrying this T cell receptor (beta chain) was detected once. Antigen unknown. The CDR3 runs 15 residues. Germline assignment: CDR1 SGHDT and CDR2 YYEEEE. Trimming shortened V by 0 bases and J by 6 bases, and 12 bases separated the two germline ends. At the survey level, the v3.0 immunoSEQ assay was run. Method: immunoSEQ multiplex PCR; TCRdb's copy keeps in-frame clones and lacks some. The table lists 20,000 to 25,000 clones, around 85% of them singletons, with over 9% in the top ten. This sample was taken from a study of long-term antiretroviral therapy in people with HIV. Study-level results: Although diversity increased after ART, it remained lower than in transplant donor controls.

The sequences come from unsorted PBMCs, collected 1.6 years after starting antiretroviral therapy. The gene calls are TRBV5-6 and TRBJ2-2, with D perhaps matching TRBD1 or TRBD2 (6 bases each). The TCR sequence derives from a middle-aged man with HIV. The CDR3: CASSLDGGEAGELFF. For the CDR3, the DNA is TGTGCCAGCAGCTTGGACGGGGGCGAGGCCGGGGAGCTGTTTTTT.